The 23 T cell receptor beta chains reported below all come from one sample, sequenced in a study of blood T cell repertoires in COVID-19. Here immunoSEQ multiplex PCR was the method, and the copy in TCRdb shows in-frame clones only, minus some. This table holds over 350,000 clones, approximately 87% found once. The sample consisted of PBMCs or T cells enriched from blood (not recorded which). All receptors derive from a woman in her forties or fifties who had recovered from COVID-19.

V and J are TRBV5-1 and TRBJ1-5; no definite D call. Germline values: CDR1 SGHRS, CDR2 YFSETQ. The CDR3 extends over 13 amino acids. V was trimmed by 10 bases and J by 0 bases, leaving 11 bases between them. The CDR3 loop is CAREDGSNQPQHF. Written as DNA, the CDR3 is TGCGCCCGGGAGGACGGTAGCAATCAGCCCCAGCATTTT.

DNA of the CDR3: TGTGCCAGCAGTCTCTATGAGGTCGGTCAGCCCCAGCATTTT. Amino acids: CASSLYEVGQPQHF. The chain joins TRBV11-2 to TRBJ1-5; D call uncertain. Deletions cut 6 bases from V and 6 bases from J, with 15 bases between. The CDR3 consists of 14 residues. Germline values: CDR1 SGHAT, CDR2 FQNNGV.

The chain combines TRBV6-5 with TRBJ1-3; TRBD1 matches 8 bases. This CDR3 is built from 14 residues. The V gene's germline CDR1 is MNHEY and CDR2 SVGAGI. V lost 7 bases to trimming and J lost 2 bases; unmatched junction nucleotides: 4. The DNA of the CDR3 is TGTGCCAGCAAGGTGACAGGGGCTGGAAACACCATATATTTT. Translated: CASKVTGAGNTIYF.

As for this clone: Additional DNA sequences in this sample encode the identical CDR3. The V gene is TRBV19, the J gene TRBJ1-6; D not resolved. In germline, CDR1 is LNHDA, CDR2 SQIVND (reference sequence). With 3 bases removed from V and 7 bases from J, the gap between germline ends came to 7 bases. The CDR3 covers 13 residues. This CDR3 reads CASSIDQNSPLHF. The CDR3 bases are TGTGCCAGTAGTATCGATCAGAATTCACCCCTCCACTTT.

The genes are TRBV5-1 and TRBJ1-1; D not resolved. The CDR3 runs to 13 residues. V shed 4 bases and J shed 5 bases, with 12 bases lying between them. Germline CDR1 and CDR2: SGHRS and YFSETQ. DNA of the CDR3: TGCGCCAGCAGCCTAAAGACCGGGACTGAAGCTTTCTTT. Translation: CASSLKTGTEAFF.

The V and J genes are TRBV30 and TRBJ1-3; D gene ambiguous. Trimming took off 0 bases at V and 5 bases at J, with 14 bases between the two ends. CDR3 length: 15 residues. Germline lookup yields CDR1 GTSNPN and CDR2 SVGIG (reference sequence). The CDR3 region has the DNA TGTGCCTGGAGTGTCCGAGGGCTCGCCCGAAACACCATATATTTT. Its protein product is CAWSVRGLARNTIYF.

This chain links TRBV2 with TRBJ1-4, with TRBD1 as a possible D gene (6 bases). The CDR3 is made up of 17 amino acids. Between the trimmed V and J ends, which lost 6 bases and 0 bases, there was a span of 17 bases. Germline CDR1 and CDR2: SNHLY and FYNNEI. The CDR3 DNA follows: TGTGCCAGCAGCCCCGGTGGGGGGGGGCCAACTAATGAAAAACTGTTTTTT. Residues: CASSPGGGGPTNEKLFF.

The V call is TRBV28, the J call TRBJ2-3; perhaps TRBD2 as D (6 bases). CDR3 length: 15 amino acids. Germline V gene data show CDR1 as MDHEN and CDR2 as SYDVKM. With 5 bases removed from V and 1 base from J, the gap between germline ends came to 13 bases. DNA of the CDR3: TGTGCCAGCAGTGCGGCGGGGCGGGGCACAGATACGCAGTATTTT. This sequence encodes CASSAAGRGTDTQYF.

The chain joins TRBV28 to TRBJ2-7, with TRBD1 matching 9 bases. The CDR3 covers 15 residues. After removal of 3 bases from V and 1 base from J, the junction contained 4 bases not matched to a gene. Germline-derived CDR1 and CDR2 are MDHEN and SYDVKM. The CDR3 protein is CASSFGTGTSYEQYF. The CDR3 coding sequence is TGTGCCAGCAGTTTTGGGACAGGGACATCCTACGAGCAGTACTTC.

The chain has TRBV27 and TRBJ1-6; tentatively, D is TRBD1 (5 bases). V gave up 5 bases and J gave up 7 bases, with 12 bases separating them. The CDR3 consists of 14 residues. In germline, CDR1 is MNHEY, CDR2 SMNVEV (reference sequence). CDR3 sequence (DNA): TGTGCCAGCAGTCCCCGGACAATAAATTCACCCCTCCACTTT. Residues: CASSPRTINSPLHF.

Only one count was recorded for this clone. This chain links TRBV11-2 with TRBJ1-1; 10 bases map to TRBD1. Germline CDR1 SGHAT, CDR2 FQNNGV. The CDR3 spans 15 residues. The trim removed 6 bases at V and 5 bases at J, leaving 9 bases unmatched. The CDR3 nucleotides are TGTGCCAGCAGTTCTCCCGGGACAGGGGAAACTGAAGCTTTCTTT. Its translation: CASSSPGTGETEAFF.

This rearrangement joins TRBV7-9 to TRBJ1-3, with 8 positions matching TRBD1. V shed 5 bases and J 3 bases; nucleotides not matched to a gene: 3. The V gene's germline CDR1 is SEHNR and CDR2 FQNEAQ (reference sequence). The CDR3 is 14 amino acids. The CDR3 region is CASSETGGGNTIYF. CDR3 coding DNA: TGTGCCAGCAGCGAAACAGGGGGTGGAAACACCATATATTTT.

As for this clone: Germline is not matched at one junction end, which may reflect a read error. CDR3 sequence (DNA): TGTGCCAGCAGCCTTGACGGGTATCAGCCCCAGCGTTTT. Its protein is CASSLDGYQPQRF. The rearrangement links TRBV7-8 to TRBJ1-5; D gene uncertain. The CDR3 is 13 residues long. CDR1 SGHVS and CDR2 FQNEAQ come from the germline V gene.

The sample holds a few counts of this clone. CDR3 protein: CASSLGQGSYEQYF. CDR3 nucleotides: TGTGCCAGCAGCTTGGGGCAGGGGAGCTACGAGCAGTACTTC. The chain uses TRBV5-6 and TRBJ2-7, with TRBD1 as a possible D gene (6 bases). Looked up from germline, CDR1 is SGHDT and CDR2 is YYEEEE. V lost 0 bases and J 3 bases, leaving 10 bases between the germline ends. The CDR3 is 14 amino acids.

V is TRBV3-1 (or the pseudogene TRBV3-2) and J is TRBJ2-3, with D uncertain. The CDR3 runs to 13 residues. V lost 2 bases to trimming and J lost 6 bases, with 9 bases between them. Germline lookup yields CDR1 LGHDT and CDR2 YNNKEL (reference sequence). CDR3 region: CASSQQIPDTQYF. The CDR3 region has the DNA TGTGCCAGCAGCCAACAAATTCCCGATACGCAGTATTTT.

The V and J genes are TRBV5-1 and TRBJ2-3; 8 nucleotides match TRBD2. The CDR3 extends over 14 amino acids. CDR1 is SGHRS and CDR2 is YFSETQ in the germline V gene. V trimming: 7 bases; J trimming: 3 bases; junction bases outside the gene matches: 7. The CDR3 loop is CASQGGGLTDTQYF. The CDR3, as DNA: TGCGCCAGCCAAGGCGGGGGGCTAACAGATACGCAGTATTTT.

This clone was seen only once. The J gene is TRBJ1-1, the V gene TRBV4-2; D is ambiguous. Germline loops: CDR1 LGHNA, CDR2 YNFKEQ. The CDR3 has 15 amino acids. Trimming removed 2 bases from V and 7 bases from J, with 17 bases in between. This chain's CDR3 is CASSQYRPGGREAFF. CDR3 DNA: TGTGCCAGCAGCCAATACCGTCCCGGTGGGCGTGAAGCTTTCTTT.

As DNA, the CDR3 is TGTGCCAGCAGGGCTACAGGTCTCGGTGGAAACACCATATATTTT. This codes for CASRATGLGGNTIYF. The genes are TRBV6-5 and TRBJ1-3; a weak D match, TRBD1 (5 bases). The germline V and J ends were trimmed by 6 bases and 3 bases, with 15 bases remaining between them. This CDR3 is 15 amino acids long. Germline V gene data show CDR1 as MNHEY and CDR2 as SVGAGI.

CDR3 region: CASNSGTGAYEQYF. Written as DNA, the CDR3 is TGTGCCAGCAATTCCGGGACAGGAGCCTACGAGCAGTACTTC. V gene TRBV2 combines with J gene TRBJ2-7; 8 nucleotides agree with TRBD1. With V trimmed by 7 bases and J by 2 bases, 7 bases remained unmatched. Germline CDR1 SNHLY, CDR2 FYNNEI. The CDR3 has 14 amino acids.

The J gene is TRBJ1-4, the V gene TRBV5-1, with D perhaps matching TRBD1 (5 bases). The CDR3 runs to 14 residues. Trimming took 4 bases from V and 7 from J, leaving 14 bases between them. Per the germline V gene, CDR1 is SGHRS and CDR2 is YFSETQ. The CDR3 here is CASSPVRDGEKLFF. Here the CDR3 DNA reads TGCGCCAGCAGCCCGGTCAGGGATGGTGAAAAACTGTTTTTT.

Written as DNA, the CDR3 is TGTGCCAGCTCACCACCGCTAAAGATCACAGATACGCAGTATTTT. It translates to CASSPPLKITDTQYF. V is TRBV18 and J is TRBJ2-3; D ambiguous. The germline gives CDR1 KGHSH, CDR2 LQKENI. The germline V and J ends were trimmed by 0 bases and 2 bases, with 9 bases remaining between them. The CDR3 consists of 15 residues.

This chain links TRBV24-1 with TRBJ1-1, with TRBD1 matching 8 bases. CDR1 and CDR2 (germline): KGHDR, SFDVKD. This CDR3 is built from 19 residues. With 1 base clipped from V and 8 bases from J, the junction kept 20 bases outside the gene matches. The CDR3 is CATSDFKAGGFPGVIEAFF. CDR3 DNA sequence: TGTGCCACCAGTGATTTTAAGGCAGGGGGCTTCCCGGGCGTGATAGAAGCTTTCTTT.

In its sample, this clone was seen a few times. J is TRBJ2-3 and V is TRBV4-2; 14 bases line up with TRBD2. Germline CDR1 reads LGHNA; CDR2 reads YNFKEQ. V lost 4 bases to trimming and J lost 8 bases; unmatched junction nucleotides: 8. The CDR3 consists of 16 residues. This CDR3 is CASSPGTSGGGSTQYF. The DNA for the CDR3 is TGTGCCAGCAGCCCAGGGACTAGCGGGGGAGGGAGTACGCAGTATTTT.